This is a list of T cell receptor beta chains from one sample in a study of T-cell memory formation after mild COVID-19. MiXCR was run by TCRdb on the 5' RACE reads, yielding one entry per CDR3 protein. The table includes about 49,000 distinct CDR3 sequences, around 25% detected once. Sequenced input: PBMCs or a T cell subset sorted from them (not recorded which). The receptor source for this set is a young man who had mild COVID-19 (a few samples of this study predate the infection). Cell type and time point are not known. The CDR3 runs from the conserved cysteine through the conserved F or W. A D gene is named only where the DNA matches it firmly. Expanded clones are given a class, and other clones once, few, many or no size at all.

TRBJ2-5 TRBV6-6 - - TGTGCCAGCAGTTACCAGTACCAAGAGACCCAGTACTTC CASSYQYQETQYF
TRBJ2-3 TRBV4-3 - few TGCGCCAGCAGCCAAGGGGGTTCAGGGGCGGATACGCAGTATTTT CASSQGGSGADTQYF
TRBJ1-2 TRBV5-5 TRBD1 - TGTGCCAGCAGCCCCGAGGACAGGCACTTCTATGGCTACACCTTC CASSPEDRHFYGYTF
TRBJ2-3 TRBV5-1 TRBD1 - TGCGCCAGCAGGGGGGACAGGGAATTGGATACGCAGTATTTT CASRGDRELDTQYF
TRBJ2-7 TRBV6-2/TRBV6-3 - - TGTGCCAGCAGCTCTTACTTCTCCGAGCAGTACTTC CASSSYFSEQYF
TRBJ2-7 TRBV11-2 - - TGTGCCAGCAGCCTGATTGACACCTACGAGCAGTACTTC CASSLIDTYEQYF
TRBJ2-1 TRBV4-1 TRBD2 few TGCGCCAGCAGCCTCCAGGGAAGCGGGGGTAAAGAGGAGCAGTTCTTC CASSLQGSGGKEEQFF
TRBJ2-1 TRBV12-3/TRBV12-4 TRBD2 - TGTGCCAGCAGGGGAGGGGAGAATGAGCAGTTCTTC CASRGGENEQFF
TRBJ2-3 TRBV7-9 - - TGTGCCAGCAGCTTTTCAGGGCGGGGAGGCACAGATACGCAGTATTTT CASSFSGRGGTDTQYF
TRBJ2-5 TRBV5-1 - - TGCGCCAGCAGCTTGGGTCGAGGACTTACGGAGACCCAGTACTTC CASSLGRGLTETQYF
TRBJ1-2 TRBV29-1 - - TGCAGCGTTGATCTCAGTCAGACCACCTATGGCTACACCTTC CSVDLSQTTYGYTF
TRBJ2-2 TRBV7-9 - once TGTGCCAGCAGCTTATTGAGGACAGTCGAGGCCACCGGGGAGCTGTTTTTT CASSLLRTVEATGELFF
TRBJ2-1 TRBV5-6 TRBD1 - TGTGCCAGCAGCAGGATGACAGGGGACAATGAGCAGTTCTTC CASSRMTGDNEQFF
TRBJ2-3 TRBV4-1 - many TGCGCCAGCAGCCCCATCCAGGGCCCCGAAGATACGCAGTATTTT CASSPIQGPEDTQYF
TRBJ2-1 TRBV2 TRBD1 - TGTGCCAGCAGCCCTCGGGGACAGTCCTACAATGAGCAGTTCTTC CASSPRGQSYNEQFF
TRBJ2-3 TRBV7-9 TRBD2 - TGTGCCAGCAGCTTTCCTTTTGGGCGGGGGGATTCCACAGATACGCAGTATTTT CASSFPFGRGDSTDTQYF
TRBJ1-6 TRBV6-5 - - TGTGCCAGCAGTTTGGGCAGGCTTTCACCCCTCCACTTT CASSLGRLSPLHF
TRBJ1-2 TRBV6-5 - few TGTGCCAGCAGTTACTCTCAGGGCAACTATGGCTACACCTTC CASSYSQGNYGYTF
TRBJ2-2 TRBV7-9 TRBD1 - TGTGCCAGCAGCTTGGCTCAAACCGGGACAGTAAACACCGGGGAGCTGTTTTTT CASSLAQTGTVNTGELFF
TRBJ1-2 TRBV6-2/TRBV6-3 TRBD1 few TGTGCCAGCAGTTTGGGACAGATCAACTATGGCTACACCTTC CASSLGQINYGYTF
TRBJ2-3 TRBV27 - few TGTGCCAGCAGTTCCCGTCCCACAGATACGCAGTATTTT CASSSRPTDTQYF
TRBJ2-5 TRBV6-5 TRBD2 - TGTGCCAGCAGTCGGAGCGGGGTCCGGCGGGAGACCCAGTACTTC CASSRSGVRRETQYF
TRBJ1-6 TRBV4-1 - few TGCGCCAGCAGCCAAGAAGGATTCTCACCCCTCCACTTT CASSQEGFSPLHF
TRBJ1-5 TRBV7-8 - - TGTGCCAGCAGCGCTGATACGGCTTATCAGCCCCAGCATTTT CASSADTAYQPQHF
TRBJ2-1 TRBV9 - - TGTGCCAGCAGCGTATCCCCTCGGGGAAATGAGCAGTTCTTC CASSVSPRGNEQFF